These T cell receptor beta chains were read from a single sample in a study of CXCR3-negative and CXCR3-positive naive CD8 T cells. Reprocessing the 5' RACE reads, TCRdb reports a single entry for every CDR3 protein and omits DNA. The table lists about 48,000 distinct CDR3 sequences. Sequenced sample: memory CD8+ T cells from blood. The receptors stem from a human donor in good health. Some clones in this sample may be carry-over from other donors' samples. Both conserved end residues are part of each CDR3. Each record gives: V gene, J gene, CDR3 protein.

V: TRBV21-1; J: TRBJ2-5; CDR3: CASSKAVTRSQETQYF
V: TRBV29-1; J: TRBJ2-3; CDR3: CSEITGGSDTQYF
V: TRBV29-1; J: TRBJ1-1; CDR3: CSVAVNTEAFF
V: TRBV27; J: TRBJ2-7; CDR3: CASSFNRDRGDEQYF
V: TRBV28; J: TRBJ2-7; CDR3: CASISGSFSEQYF
V: TRBV6-6; J: TRBJ2-3; CDR3: CASSFRGPDTDTQYF
V: TRBV28; J: TRBJ2-1; CDR3: CASSPERGAYNEQFF
V: TRBV4-1; J: TRBJ2-7; CDR3: CASSLGTGAEQYF
V: TRBV11-3; J: TRBJ1-1; CDR3: CASSLSGTGNTEAFF
V: TRBV27; J: TRBJ2-1; CDR3: CASSPKAFSSYNEQFF
V: TRBV2; J: TRBJ2-3; CDR3: CASSPSGEAGDPPDTQYF
V: TRBV6-4; J: TRBJ2-3; CDR3: CASSDSMASGGGTDTQYF
V: TRBV29-1; J: TRBJ2-7; CDR3: CSVEGTGTYEQYF
V: TRBV7-9; J: TRBJ1-1; CDR3: CASSSGHLNTEAFF
V: TRBV7-6; J: TRBJ2-7; CDR3: CASRSGASYEQYF
V: TRBV19; J: TRBJ2-7; CDR3: CASSIGQGTYEQYF
V: TRBV10-3; J: TRBJ1-2; CDR3: CAISFRRANYGYTF
V: TRBV10-2; J: TRBJ2-5; CDR3: CASSHRDSLETQYF
V: TRBV14; J: TRBJ2-5; CDR3: CASSLEAGPETQYF
V: TRBV6-5; J: TRBJ1-1; CDR3: CASSPLGGERTEAFF
V: TRBV6-5; J: TRBJ1-1; CDR3: CASSYRGFTEAFF
V: TRBV7-9; J: TRBJ2-5; CDR3: CASSLPGTGEQETQYF
V: TRBV15; J: TRBJ2-5; CDR3: CATSTHSVTGYQETQYF
V: TRBV5-1; J: TRBJ2-2; CDR3: CASSLVAAGSRELFF
V: TRBV28; J: TRBJ2-3; CDR3: CASTTPGIGRAIDTQYF
V: TRBV12-3/TRBV12-4; J: TRBJ2-7; CDR3: CASSPSGSYEQYF